This T cell receptor beta chain derives from a study of post-analysis software for immune sequencing data. Per germline, CDR1 SGHRS and CDR2 YFSETQ. The CDR3 length is 15 residues. V shed 4 bases and J 1 base; nucleotides not matched to a gene: 2. This clonotype was counted only a few times. Its target is unknown. General study results and limits: By F measure, strong co-clustering occurred among samples prepared in the same batch. Among several TRBV segments more frequent in patients than controls were TRBV5-6, TRBV5-1 and TRBV20-1.

Researchers reported that TCR beta cDNA libraries carried unique molecular identifiers. Once 1 to 10 million T cells were used, about 510,000 cDNA molecules resulted. One entry per CDR3 protein results from TCRdb running MiXCR on the PCR reads. The sample lists hundreds of thousands of distinct CDR3 sequences, approximately 60% occurring once. The clonotype was recovered from a girl aged 2 to 10 with multiple sclerosis. Sequencing used blood. The rearrangement uses TRBV5-1 and TRBJ2-4, with TRBD1 identical over 10 bases. The CDR3 region has the DNA TGCGCCAGCAGCGGGACAGGGGATGCCAAAAACATTCAGTACTTC. Protein: CASSGTGDAKNIQYF.